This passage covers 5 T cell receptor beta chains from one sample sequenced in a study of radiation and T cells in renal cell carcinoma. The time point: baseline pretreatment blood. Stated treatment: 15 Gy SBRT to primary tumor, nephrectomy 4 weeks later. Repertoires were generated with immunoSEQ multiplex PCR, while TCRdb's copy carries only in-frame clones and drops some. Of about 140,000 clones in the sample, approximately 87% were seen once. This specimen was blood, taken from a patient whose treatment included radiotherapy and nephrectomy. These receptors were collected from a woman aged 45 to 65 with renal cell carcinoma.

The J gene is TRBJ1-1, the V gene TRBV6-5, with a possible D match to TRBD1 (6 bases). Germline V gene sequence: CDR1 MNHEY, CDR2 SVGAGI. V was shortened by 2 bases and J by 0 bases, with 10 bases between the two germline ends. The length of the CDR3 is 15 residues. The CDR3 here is CASSYQDRMNTEAFF. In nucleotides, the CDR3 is TGTGCCAGCAGTTACCAGGACAGAATGAACACTGAAGCTTTCTTT.

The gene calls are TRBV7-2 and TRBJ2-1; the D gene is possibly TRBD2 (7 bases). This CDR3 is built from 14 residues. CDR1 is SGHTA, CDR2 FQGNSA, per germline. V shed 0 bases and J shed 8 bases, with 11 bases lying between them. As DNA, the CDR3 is TGTGCCAGCAGCTTAGCGGGGGGGGCCGATGAGCAGTTCTTC. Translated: CASSLAGGADEQFF.

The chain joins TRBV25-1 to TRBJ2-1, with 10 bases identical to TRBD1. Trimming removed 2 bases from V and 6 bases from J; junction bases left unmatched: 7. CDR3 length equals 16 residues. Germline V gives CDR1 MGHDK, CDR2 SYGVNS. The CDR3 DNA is TGTGCCAGCAGTGAACCCGGACAGGGGGACCTCAATGAGCAGTTCTTC. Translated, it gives CASSEPGQGDLNEQFF.

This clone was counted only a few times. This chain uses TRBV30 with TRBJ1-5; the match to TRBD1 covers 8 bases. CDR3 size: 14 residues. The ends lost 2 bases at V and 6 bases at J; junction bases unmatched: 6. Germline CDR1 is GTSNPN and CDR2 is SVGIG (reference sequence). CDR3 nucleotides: TGTGCCTGGAGTCCCGACAGGGGAACTCAGCCCCAGCATTTT. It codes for CAWSPDRGTQPQHF.

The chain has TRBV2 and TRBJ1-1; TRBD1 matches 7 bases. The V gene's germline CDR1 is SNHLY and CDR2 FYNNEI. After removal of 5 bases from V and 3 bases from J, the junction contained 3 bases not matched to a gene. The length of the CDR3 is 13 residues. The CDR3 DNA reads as TGTGCCAGCAGTATTCAGGGGGACACTGAAGCTTTCTTT. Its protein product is CASSIQGDTEAFF.